Below, one T cell receptor beta chain is given with its context. No antigen is known for it. Trimming cost V 1 base and J 4 bases, with 13 bases left between them. Germline V gene lookup returns CDR1 SGHAT and CDR2 FQNNGV. The CDR3 is 15 residues long. All the donors were Caucasian adults who lived in Nashville, Tennessee. The data were taken from a study of shared clonotypes between healthy human individuals. About the research overall: Those who served as donors were a couple of women and a few men between the ages of 18 and 49.

The assay used deep level. Sequencing was performed with immunoSEQ multiplex PCR; in TCRdb, only in-frame clones are kept and a portion is missing. The profile shows 2,100,000 or so clones, 95% of them singletons. Regarding the study as a whole: Naive CD4 clonotypes overlapped across a handful of donors at roughly 4.5%.

Sequencing was performed on naive CD4+ T cells sorted from blood. Subset denoted: CD45RA+ positively selected. The J gene is TRBJ1-2, the V gene TRBV11-2, with D hard to call. This sequence was found in a man aged 18-30 years in good health. CDR3 nucleotides: TGTGCCAGCAGCTTAGGACACGCCGACCTCTATGGCTACACCTTC. This gives the protein CASSLGHADLYGYTF.